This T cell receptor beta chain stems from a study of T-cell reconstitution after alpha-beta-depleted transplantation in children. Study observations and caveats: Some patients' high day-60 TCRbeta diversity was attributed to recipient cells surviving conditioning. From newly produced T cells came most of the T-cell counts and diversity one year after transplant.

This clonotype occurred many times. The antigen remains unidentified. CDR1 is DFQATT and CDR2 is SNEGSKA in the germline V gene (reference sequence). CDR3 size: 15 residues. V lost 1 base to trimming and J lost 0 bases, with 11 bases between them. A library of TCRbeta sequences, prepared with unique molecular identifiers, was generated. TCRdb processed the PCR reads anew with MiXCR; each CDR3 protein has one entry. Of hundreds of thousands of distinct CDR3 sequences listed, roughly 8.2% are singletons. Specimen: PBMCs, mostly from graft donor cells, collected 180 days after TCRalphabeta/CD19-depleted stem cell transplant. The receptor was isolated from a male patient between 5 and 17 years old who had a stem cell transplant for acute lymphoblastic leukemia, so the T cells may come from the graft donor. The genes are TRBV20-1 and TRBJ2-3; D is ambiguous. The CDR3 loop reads CSARGSQISTDTQYF. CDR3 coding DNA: TGCAGTGCTAGAGGTTCCCAGATTAGCACAGATACGCAGTATTTT.